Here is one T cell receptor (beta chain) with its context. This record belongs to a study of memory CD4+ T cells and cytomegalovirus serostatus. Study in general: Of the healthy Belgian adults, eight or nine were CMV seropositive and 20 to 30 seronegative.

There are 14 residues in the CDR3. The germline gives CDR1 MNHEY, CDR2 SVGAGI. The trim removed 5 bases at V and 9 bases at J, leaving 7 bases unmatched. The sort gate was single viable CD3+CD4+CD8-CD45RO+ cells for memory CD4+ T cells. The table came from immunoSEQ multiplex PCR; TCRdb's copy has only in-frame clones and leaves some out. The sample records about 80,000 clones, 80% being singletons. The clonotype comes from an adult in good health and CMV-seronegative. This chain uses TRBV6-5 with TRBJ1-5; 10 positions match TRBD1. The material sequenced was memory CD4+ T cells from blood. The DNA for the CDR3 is TGTGCCAGCAGTCAGGACAGGGGGAGTGGGCCCCAGCATTTT. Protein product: CASSQDRGSGPQHF.